The entry that follows covers one T cell receptor (beta chain) sequence. Its antigen is as yet unknown. These data are taken from a study of T-cell reconstitution after alpha-beta-depleted transplantation in children. Points from the study as a whole: About two months after transplant, alpha-beta T cells reportedly came from several hundred expanded graft clones. Day-60 TCRbeta diversity that was high in some patients was derived from surviving recipient T cells and thymic progenitors. At one year after transplant, newly produced T cells mostly accounted for T-cell counts and diversity.

The library targeted TCRbeta and was prepared with unique molecular identifiers. TCRdb passed the PCR reads through MiXCR, listing each CDR3 protein once. The sample carries 150,000 to 200,000 distinct CDR3 sequences, roughly 6.3% recorded once. CDR1 KGHDR and CDR2 SFDVKD come from the germline V gene. V dropped 4 bases and J dropped 4; count of bases not matched to a gene: 9. This CDR3 contains 16 residues. This chain uses TRBV24-1 with TRBJ2-4, with 7 positions matching TRBD1. This receptor was taken from a girl under two years old with combined immunodeficiency, due to receive a stem cell transplant. Specimen: PBMCs, collected before TCRalphabeta/CD19-depleted stem cell transplant. DNA of the CDR3: TGTGCCACCAGTGAACAGGGACAGCCGGGAAAAAACATTCAGTACTTC. Amino acids: CATSEQGQPGKNIQYF.